The clone carrying this TCR beta chain was seen a handful of times. These data come from a study of T-cell reconstitution after alpha-beta-depleted transplantation in children. During its preparation, the TCRbeta library received unique molecular identifiers. Each CDR3 protein gets one entry after TCRdb re-called the PCR reads with MiXCR. Altogether about 610,000 distinct CDR3 sequences are present, approximately 10% being singletons, with the ten largest covering approximately 4.1%. The CDR3 is 15 amino acids. Germline assignment: CDR1 LGHNA and CDR2 YSLEER. The trim removed 3 bases at V and 7 bases at J, leaving 11 bases unmatched.

V usage is TRBV4-3 and J usage is TRBJ2-7, with 8 bases lining up with TRBD2. This TCR was recovered from a human donor who donated a stem cell graft to a child with acute myeloid leukemia. The source material was PBMCs from the stem cell graft donor, sampled from the stem cell graft. This CDR3 is CASSQGSGSPWEQYF. CDR3 nucleotides: TGCGCCAGCAGCCAGGGGAGCGGGAGCCCGTGGGAGCAGTACTTC.